One sample yielded the 10 T cell receptor beta chains listed below, sequenced in a study of T-cell memory formation after mild COVID-19. Each CDR3 protein is one row after TCRdb ran MiXCR on the 5' RACE reads. The table shows more than 400,000 distinct CDR3 sequences, with about 20% occurring only once. The sequencing sample was made of PBMCs or a T cell subset sorted from them (not recorded which). Receptors originate from an adult woman who had mild COVID-19 (a few samples of this study predate the infection). Cell type and time point are not known.

This clonotype turned up a few times. This chain links TRBV12-3 or TRBV12-4 with TRBJ2-3, with D perhaps matching TRBD1 (7 bases). Trimming took 8 bases from V and 0 from J, leaving 18 bases between them. There are 16 residues in the CDR3. The CDR3 sequence is CASVPPGGSSTDTQYF. The CDR3 coding sequence is TGTGCCAGCGTCCCACCAGGGGGGTCTAGCACAGATACGCAGTATTTT.

The chain uses TRBV2 and TRBJ2-2; weak D call: TRBD1 (6 bases). Germline-derived CDR1 and CDR2 are SNHLY and FYNNEI. There are 14 residues in the CDR3. V was trimmed by 6 bases and J by 5 bases, leaving 13 bases between them. The CDR3 protein is CASRARGQTGELFF. Written as DNA, the CDR3 is TGTGCCAGCAGGGCCCGCGGACAGACCGGGGAGCTGTTTTTT.

V gene TRBV12-3 or TRBV12-4 combines with J gene TRBJ2-7; tentative D call: TRBD1 (5 bases). This CDR3 has 14 amino acids. Trimming shortened V by 3 bases and J by 0 bases, and 9 bases separated the two germline ends. The CDR3 DNA reads as TGTGCCAGCAGTTTTGGGGCAGCCTCCTACGAGCAGTACTTC. It yields the protein CASSFGAASYEQYF.

This chain joins TRBV9 and TRBJ2-5; a weak D match, TRBD1 (5 bases). Per the germline V gene, CDR1 is SGDLS and CDR2 is YYNGEE. This CDR3 comprises 13 residues. V was pared by 4 bases and J by 1 base, with 8 bases between. In DNA, the CDR3 is TGTGCCAGCAGCTGGCAGGGCCAAGAGACCCAGTACTTC. It codes for CASSWQGQETQYF.

The genes are TRBV24-1 and TRBJ1-1; D is uncertain. The CDR3 covers 14 residues. V was cut by 2 bases and J by 11 bases, with 17 bases left in between. CDR1 is KGHDR and CDR2 is SFDVKD in the germline V gene. CDR3 in DNA: TGTGCCACCAGTGATTCTCGACGGACCTTGGGGGCTTTCTTT. Encoded protein: CATSDSRRTLGAFF.

The CDR3 here is CASSRQGAHEQFF. The CDR3 region has the DNA TGTGCCAGCAGCCGCCAGGGGGCGCACGAGCAGTTCTTC. The chain has TRBV2 and TRBJ2-1; 8 bases map to TRBD1. Losses at the gene ends were 6 bases for V and 10 bases for J; bases not matched to a gene: 8. This CDR3 is 13 amino acids long. Germline CDR1 reads SNHLY; CDR2 reads FYNNEI.

V usage is TRBV27 and J usage is TRBJ1-1; TRBD1 is a possible D gene (5 bases). The CDR3 length is 20 residues. Deletions cut 6 bases from V and 4 bases from J, with 33 bases between. Germline V gives CDR1 MNHEY, CDR2 SMNVEV (reference sequence). In nucleotides, the CDR3 is TGTGCCAGCAGCTCCTCTTTTGGTCGGGACGCCCAACACCGAGGCACTGAAGCTTTCTTT. Amino acids: CASSSSFGRDAQHRGTEAFF.

This clonotype was recorded at least ten times. The chain employs TRBV5-1 and TRBJ1-1, with TRBD1 matching 7 bases. The CDR3 runs to 13 residues. The J segment lost 3 bases and the V segment lost 4 bases, leaving 3 bases of the junction unmatched. Germline V gene lookup returns CDR1 SGHRS and CDR2 YFSETQ. In DNA, the CDR3 is TGCGCCAGCAGCCCCAGGGGGGACACTGAAGCTTTCTTT. It encodes CASSPRGDTEAFF.

This clonotype was counted between two and nine times. The chain is built from TRBV20-1 and TRBJ2-1, with 9 bases identical to TRBD2. Germline loops: CDR1 DFQATT, CDR2 SNEGSKA (reference sequence). V dropped 2 bases and J dropped 5; count of bases not matched to a gene: 13. This CDR3 is 17 amino acids long. The CDR3 DNA is TGCAGTGCTAGACCGGGACTAGCCCTCCGGAAACACAATGAGCAGTTCTTC. It specifies CSARPGLALRKHNEQFF.

The J gene is TRBJ2-3, the V gene TRBV7-2; D gene uncertain. In germline, CDR1 is SGHTA, CDR2 FQGNSA. Trimming took off 1 base at V and 5 bases at J, with 13 bases between the two ends. CDR3 size: 15 residues. In nucleotides, the CDR3 is TGTGCCAGCAGCTTAGGAGGATCAGGTAGAGATACGCAGTATTTT. Translated, it gives CASSLGGSGRDTQYF.